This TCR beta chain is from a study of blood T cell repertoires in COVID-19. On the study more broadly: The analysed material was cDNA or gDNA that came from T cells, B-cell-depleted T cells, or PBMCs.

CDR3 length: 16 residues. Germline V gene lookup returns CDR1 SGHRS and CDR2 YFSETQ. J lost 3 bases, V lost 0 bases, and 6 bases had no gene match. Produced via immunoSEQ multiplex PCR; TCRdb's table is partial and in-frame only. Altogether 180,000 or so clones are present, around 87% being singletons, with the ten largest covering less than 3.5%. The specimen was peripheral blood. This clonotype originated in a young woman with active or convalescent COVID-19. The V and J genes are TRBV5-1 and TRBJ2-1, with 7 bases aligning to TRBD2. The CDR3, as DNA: TGCGCCAGCAGCTTGGAACCAGCGGGAAGCTACAATGAGCAGTTCTTC. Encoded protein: CASSLEPAGSYNEQFF.